This T cell receptor (beta chain) was recorded in a study of T cell clonotyping in hematopoietic cell transplantation (dated by TCRdb to the early 2020s). In the study overall: In the study, more than 120 blood samples were gathered from under 45 consecutive transplant recipients and their related donors. Patient recruitment ran from 2015 to early 2017, and follow-up continued until late 2020 or death.

Study-wide conclusions, independent of this receptor: A decrease in recipient TCR diversity was observed after transplant, and a progressive increase in pathologically expanded clonotypes was seen from day 30 to day 180. Overlap with donor repertoires was found for only a small fraction of recipient repertoires, with over 95% found to appear de novo at the given depth. Inverse Simpson Index values from donors and from recipients before transplant predicted broader TCR repertoire diversity after transplant. Sample size was limited, and cells were not sorted, so CD4 and CD8 repertoire contributions could not be separated.

As regards this clone: The antigen this receptor binds is unknown. Within one base of it there is no much larger clone, and no base qualities were kept.

From its cysteine to its phenylalanine, the CDR3 spans 14 amino acids. The sequence is cut down to CDR3 DNA, 42 bases in frame from base 1. At the junction V is shortened by 8 bases and J by 2 bases, with 13 bases in between. The germline V gene encodes CDR1 ENHRY and CDR2 SYGVKD. For TCR beta sequencing, blood samples came from the related transplant donors. Nuclei Lysis Solution was used to extract genomic DNA from fresh or cryopreserved unfractionated peripheral blood mononuclear cells. TCR beta CDR3 regions were amplified from genomic DNA with the immunoSEQ assay, a bias-controlled multiplex PCR using V- and J-specific primers. In a second PCR step, a proprietary barcode and Illumina adapter sequences were attached to the CDR3 amplicons. An Illumina MiSeq instrument was used to sequence the CDR3 libraries. As for the original processing: Export and quality control were handled in immunoSEQ Analyzer 3.0, while downstream analyses relied on R Bioconductor and Immunarch. Only productive rearrangements within the normalized downsampled data set were used in the calculation of repertoire metrics. Pathologically expanded clonotypes were defined as those larger than 5 templates in the normalized cohort. Repertoire diversity was measured with the Inverse Simpson Index. To capture all clonotypes, CMV-specificity analyses were performed on the non-normalized data set. TCRdb holds this immuneACCESS table with in-frame rearrangements only. Some clones are missing; in checked studies, unresolved V genes explain under half, and the rest has no known cause. V, J and clone size are those of that table, while D and trimming were read from the DNA. The sample table holds around 37,000 clones, of which roughly 96% were seen once. The ten largest clones capture about 1% of the sample.

The TCR originated in a man aged 25-45 years in good health. Some clones in this sample may be carry-over from other donors' samples. In this chain, TRBV10-3 is recombined with TRBJ1-3, with the D gene uncertain. Sequencing input: peripheral blood mononuclear cells. CDR3 protein: CAIRRGLTGNTIYF. The sequenced DNA is TGTGCCATCCGGCGGGGTTTGACTGGAAACACCATATATTTT.